A selection of T cell receptor beta chains follows, all from one sample in a study of response to subunit inactivated influenza vaccine. Each CDR3 protein gets one entry after TCRdb re-called the RT-PCR reads with MiXCR. The sample shows about 190,000 distinct CDR3 sequences, around 15% of them seen only once. Sequencing was performed on CD8+ T cells sorted from PBMCs, taken around 5 days after vaccination. Receptors were obtained from a man aged 45-65 years who received an inactivated influenza vaccine. Both conserved end residues are part of each CDR3. D genes are given only for firm matches. Clone size is shown for a subset of rows, as once, few, many or a class of expanded clone.

clone size: .; D gene: .; V gene: TRBV10-3; J gene: TRBJ2-7; CDR3 length: 16; CDR3 DNA: TGTGCCATCAGTGACCCAACTGACTCCGGGGGTAGGGTGCAGTACTTC; CDR3 protein: CAISDPTDSGGRVQYF
clone size: .; D gene: .; V gene: TRBV12-3/TRBV12-4; J gene: TRBJ2-2; CDR3 length: 15; CDR3 DNA: TGTGCCAGCAGTAACCTTGGGGGAAACACCGGGGAGCTGTTTTTT; CDR3 protein: CASSNLGGNTGELFF
clone size: many; D gene: .; V gene: TRBV12-3/TRBV12-4; J gene: TRBJ2-2; CDR3 length: 16; CDR3 DNA: TGTGCCAGCAGTTTAAATGCAGGGGCAGACACCGGGGAGCTGTTTTTT; CDR3 protein: CASSLNAGADTGELFF
clone size: .; D gene: .; V gene: TRBV24-1; J gene: TRBJ2-2; CDR3 length: 14; CDR3 DNA: TGTGCCACCAGTGACTTTAATTCCGCCGGGGAGCTGTTTTTT; CDR3 protein: CATSDFNSAGELFF
clone size: few; D gene: TRBD1; V gene: TRBV3-1; J gene: TRBJ2-5; CDR3 length: 16; CDR3 DNA: TGTGCCAGCAGCCAACCAACGTACAGGGGGCAAGAGACCCAGTACTTC; CDR3 protein: CASSQPTYRGQETQYF
clone size: .; D gene: TRBD2; V gene: TRBV20-1; J gene: TRBJ2-7; CDR3 length: 14; CDR3 DNA: TGCAGTGCTAGAGATGGGGCGGGGGGCTACGAGCAGTACTTC; CDR3 protein: CSARDGAGGYEQYF
clone size: .; D gene: TRBD1; V gene: TRBV5-1; J gene: TRBJ1-1; CDR3 length: 16; CDR3 DNA: TGCGCCAGCAGCGATGAAGACAGGGGAGAGGACACTGAAGCTTTCTTT; CDR3 protein: CASSDEDRGEDTEAFF
clone size: few; D gene: .; V gene: TRBV5-1; J gene: TRBJ2-1; CDR3 length: 16; CDR3 DNA: TGCGCCAGCAGCCCCAGGGCGGTCGCCTCCTACAATGAGCAGTTCTTC; CDR3 protein: CASSPRAVASYNEQFF
clone size: .; D gene: TRBD2; V gene: TRBV6-1; J gene: TRBJ2-2; CDR3 length: 16; CDR3 DNA: TGTGCCAGCAGCCTTGGACTAGCTGACACCACCGGGGAGCTGTTTTTT; CDR3 protein: CASSLGLADTTGELFF
clone size: .; D gene: .; V gene: TRBV24-1; J gene: TRBJ2-1; CDR3 length: 13; CDR3 DNA: TGTGCCACCAGTGATTTCGGGTACAATGAGCAGTTCTTC; CDR3 protein: CATSDFGYNEQFF
clone size: few; D gene: .; V gene: TRBV9; J gene: TRBJ2-3; CDR3 length: 12; CDR3 DNA: TGTGCCAGCGGGGGCGGTGCAGATACGCAGTATTTT; CDR3 protein: CASGGGADTQYF
clone size: .; D gene: TRBD1; V gene: TRBV9; J gene: TRBJ1-5; CDR3 length: 15; CDR3 DNA: TGTGCCAGCAGCGTAGGGGACAGGGGGGTACAGCCCCAGCATTTT; CDR3 protein: CASSVGDRGVQPQHF
clone size: .; D gene: .; V gene: TRBV6-1; J gene: TRBJ2-1; CDR3 length: 15; CDR3 DNA: TGTGCCAGCAGTCCCCGGGGGGCGGGATACAATGAGCAGTTCTTC; CDR3 protein: CASSPRGAGYNEQFF
clone size: .; D gene: TRBD1; V gene: TRBV28; J gene: TRBJ2-3; CDR3 length: 15; CDR3 DNA: TGTGCCAGCAGTATCACCGGGACAGTCTCAGATACGCAGTATTTT; CDR3 protein: CASSITGTVSDTQYF
clone size: .; D gene: .; V gene: TRBV6-5; J gene: TRBJ2-3; CDR3 length: 15; CDR3 DNA: TGTGCCAGCAGTTACTCGGGCTCTAGCACAGATACGCAGTATTTT; CDR3 protein: CASSYSGSSTDTQYF
clone size: few; D gene: .; V gene: TRBV20-1; J gene: TRBJ2-2; CDR3 length: 12; CDR3 DNA: TGCAGTGCCCATGGGACTACCGGGGAGCTGTTTTTT; CDR3 protein: CSAHGTTGELFF
clone size: few; D gene: TRBD2; V gene: TRBV9; J gene: TRBJ2-1; CDR3 length: 16; CDR3 DNA: TGTGCCAGCAGCGTTGGACTAGCGGGAGTTTCTAATGAGCAGTTCTTC; CDR3 protein: CASSVGLAGVSNEQFF
clone size: .; D gene: .; V gene: TRBV25-1; J gene: TRBJ1-1; CDR3 length: 13; CDR3 DNA: TGTGCCAGCAGTGACCACCCGAACACTGAAGCTTTCTTT; CDR3 protein: CASSDHPNTEAFF
clone size: many; D gene: .; V gene: TRBV4-3; J gene: TRBJ2-2; CDR3 length: 17; CDR3 DNA: TGCGCCAGCAGCCAAGATTCTCTGGGGGCGAACACCGGGGAGCTGTTTTTT; CDR3 protein: CASSQDSLGANTGELFF
clone size: few; D gene: .; V gene: TRBV4-3; J gene: TRBJ2-2; CDR3 length: 15; CDR3 DNA: TGCGCCAGCAGTCTGGGGCAGTCGAACACCGGGGAGCTGTTTTTT; CDR3 protein: CASSLGQSNTGELFF